This TCR beta chain comes out of a study of Ad26.COV2.S vaccination and SARS-CoV-2 variants. Across the whole study: Ad26.COV2.S arm of COV1001 included the donor.

A word on this clone: Its specificity is unknown.

The method was immunoSEQ multiplex PCR; TCRdb's version includes in-frame clones alone and lacks a portion of them. This sample has about 470,000 clones, with about nine tenths found just once. Regarding the study as a whole: Vaccine and placebo recipients had comparable breadth of non-spike TCRs.

Trimming took 3 bases from V and 5 from J; bases not matched to a gene: 7. Per germline, CDR1 DFQATT and CDR2 SNEGSKA (reference sequence). CDR3 length: 14 amino acids. Treatment of the sample: 15 to 20 received Ad26.COV2.S at low or high dose, single or two shots; several received placebo; per-sample allocation not given. Samples were taken on day 63 after the first vaccine or placebo injection. This chain joins TRBV20-1 and TRBJ2-7; 10 bases fit TRBD2. This material consisted of peripheral blood, taken in a trial of Ad26.COV2.S vaccine versus placebo. The sequence came from a person aged 18-65 years who received the Ad26.COV2.S COVID-19 vaccine or a placebo. CDR3 sequence: CSASMPSGSHEQYF. As DNA, the CDR3 is TGCAGTGCTAGTATGCCTAGCGGGAGCCACGAGCAGTACTTC.